What follows are 6 T cell receptor beta chains derived from one specimen sequenced in a study of cytomegalovirus exposure and HLA in healthy donors. The PCR used 60 Vbeta and 13 Jbeta primers. The repertoire was sequenced with immunoSEQ multiplex PCR; TCRdb's copy has only in-frame clones and lacks some. Of about 76,000 clones listed, roughly 70% were seen once; the top ten hold roughly 4.5%. Material for sequencing was PBMCs. The source is a man between 60 and 75 years old in good health and CMV-seropositive.

The V call is TRBV18, the J call TRBJ1-2; D is ambiguous. Germline V gives CDR1 KGHSH, CDR2 LQKENI. Trimming removed 0 bases at V and 3 bases at J, with 11 bases between. This CDR3 is built from 15 residues. CDR3 nucleotide sequence: TGTGCCAGCTCACCACCATCATCGAGAGACTATGGCTACACCTTC. Amino acid sequence: CASSPPSSRDYGYTF.

In this sample, this clone turned up a few times. The rearrangement uses TRBV18 and TRBJ2-1; 10 nucleotides line up with TRBD2. Germline CDR1 and CDR2: KGHSH and LQKENI. This CDR3 region has 15 residues. V trimming: 4 bases; J trimming: 6 bases; junction bases outside the gene matches: 6. The CDR3: CASSLGTSDGNEQFF. The CDR3 DNA follows: TGTGCCAGCTCACTCGGGACTAGCGATGGCAATGAGCAGTTCTTC.

The J gene is TRBJ2-7, the V gene TRBV29-1; 7 bases are shared with TRBD1. Germline trimming cut 0 bases from V and 3 bases from J; bases unmatched to any gene: 5. Germline CDR1 reads SQVTM; CDR2 reads ANQGSEA. This CDR3 region has 14 residues. The CDR3 reads CSVEDKDRVYEQYF. CDR3 DNA: TGCAGCGTTGAAGATAAAGACAGGGTCTACGAGCAGTACTTC.

In DNA, the CDR3 is TGTGCCAGCAGCAACGGGGTTACAGAAAAACTGTTTTTT. The encoded protein is CASSNGVTEKLFF. J is TRBJ1-4 and V is TRBV2; D not resolved. CDR1 is SNHLY, CDR2 FYNNEI, per germline. The CDR3 covers 13 residues. V lost 6 bases and J lost 8, with 13 bases in between. Filled out from reference TRBV2 and TRBJ1-4, the complete variable domain reads EPEVTQTPSHQVTQMGQEVILRCVPISNHLYFYWYRQILGQKVEFLVSFYNNEISEKSEIFDDQFSVERPDGSNFTLKIRSTKLEDSAMYFCASSNGVTEKLFFGSGTQLSVL.

V usage is TRBV4-2 and J usage is TRBJ2-1; D possibly corresponds to TRBD2 (6 bases). The V gene's germline CDR1 is LGHNA and CDR2 YNFKEQ. The germline V and J ends were trimmed by 4 bases and 5 bases, with 15 bases remaining between them. This CDR3 is built from 15 residues. Written as DNA, the CDR3 is TGTGCCAGCAGCCCCGTAGCGGCTGGGAACAATGAGCAGTTCTTC. Its translation: CASSPVAAGNNEQFF.

The chain is built from TRBV4-2 and TRBJ1-6, with TRBD1 matching 8 bases. This CDR3 is 17 amino acids long. Germline CDR1 reads LGHNA; CDR2 reads YNFKEQ. The J segment lost 9 bases and the V segment lost 0 bases, leaving 10 bases of the junction unmatched. The CDR3 is CASSQDLGTGKTSPLHF. The DNA for the CDR3 is TGTGCCAGCAGCCAAGACCTGGGGACAGGAAAAACTTCACCCCTCCACTTT.